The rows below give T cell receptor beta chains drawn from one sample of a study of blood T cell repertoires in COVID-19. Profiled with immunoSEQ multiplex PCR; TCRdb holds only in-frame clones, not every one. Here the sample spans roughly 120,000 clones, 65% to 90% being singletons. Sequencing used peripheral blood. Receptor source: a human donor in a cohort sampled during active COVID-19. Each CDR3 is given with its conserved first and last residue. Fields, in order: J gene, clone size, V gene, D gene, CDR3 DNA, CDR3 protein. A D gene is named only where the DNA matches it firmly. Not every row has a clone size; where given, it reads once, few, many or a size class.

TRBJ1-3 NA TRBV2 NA TGTGCCAGCAGTGGCCGGAGGTTCGCTGGAAACACCATATATTTT CASSGRRFAGNTIYF
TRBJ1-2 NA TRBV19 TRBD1 TGTGCCAGTAGTCAACCCAGACAGGGAAGACTTGGCTACACCTTC CASSQPRQGRLGYTF
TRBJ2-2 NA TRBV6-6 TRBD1 TGTGCCAGCAGTTCCAACAGGGGGCGCATCACCGGGGAGCTGTTTTTT CASSSNRGRITGELFF
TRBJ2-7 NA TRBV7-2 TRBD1 TGTGCCAGCAGCCCGGGGGACAGGGGCTACGAGCAGTACTTC CASSPGDRGYEQYF
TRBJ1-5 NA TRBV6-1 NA TGTGCCAGCAGTGAAGAGGAGGGTGTCACCCAGCATTTT CASSEEEGVTQHF
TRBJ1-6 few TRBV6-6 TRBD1 TGTGCCAGCAGTTACTCGGTCCCAGGGGGCAAATCACCCCTCCACTTT CASSYSVPGGKSPLHF
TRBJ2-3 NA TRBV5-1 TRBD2 TGCGCCAGCAGCTTTAGCGGGGCCCCGGAAGATACGCAGTATTTT CASSFSGAPEDTQYF
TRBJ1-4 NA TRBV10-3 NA TGTGCCATCAGTGACGTCGCAGGGGTAGGTGAAAAACTGTTTTTT CAISDVAGVGEKLFF
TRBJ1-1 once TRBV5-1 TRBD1 TGCGCCAGTTCGACAGGGGTTGGGAACACTGAAGCTTTCTTT CASSTGVGNTEAFF
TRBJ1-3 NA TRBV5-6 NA TGTGCCAGCAGCTTCTCCGGGTCTGGAAACACCATATATTTT CASSFSGSGNTIYF
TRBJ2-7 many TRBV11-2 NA TGTGCCAGCAGTTTCGAGGGGGGGCTTCAAATGTACGAGCAGTACTTC CASSFEGGLQMYEQYF
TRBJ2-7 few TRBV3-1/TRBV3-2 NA TGTGCCAGCAGCCCCAGACTAACTTCCTACGAGCAGTACTTC CASSPRLTSYEQYF
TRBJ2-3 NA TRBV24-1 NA TGTGCCACCTTTGGGACTTTGGGGGTCACAGATACGCAGTATTTT CATFGTLGVTDTQYF
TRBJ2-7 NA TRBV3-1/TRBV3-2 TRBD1 TGTGCCAGCAGCCAAGTTTCGCAGGGGGCATACGAGCAGTACTTC CASSQVSQGAYEQYF
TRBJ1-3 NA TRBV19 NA TGTGCCAGTAAAGGACAGTCCTCTGGAAACACCATATATTTT CASKGQSSGNTIYF
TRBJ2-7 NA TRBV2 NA TGTGCCAGCAGCCCCCAGGGGACACCGAAGGTGGAGCAGTACTTC CASSPQGTPKVEQYF
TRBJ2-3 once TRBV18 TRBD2 TGTGCCAGCTCACCACCACTAGCGGGGCCCTCGGATACGCAGTATTTT CASSPPLAGPSDTQYF
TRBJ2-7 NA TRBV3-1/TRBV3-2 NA TGTGCCAGCAGCCACTCTGGGCAGGGGAGGGCCTACGAGCAGTACTTC CASSHSGQGRAYEQYF
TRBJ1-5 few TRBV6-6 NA TGTGCCAGCAGTTACGGGGGCCATAGCAATCAGCCCCAGCATTTT CASSYGGHSNQPQHF
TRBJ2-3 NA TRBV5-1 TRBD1 TGCGCCAGCAGCTTGGCCTTAGGACAGGGGGCAGATACGCAGTATTTT CASSLALGQGADTQYF
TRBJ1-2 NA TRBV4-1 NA TGCGCCAGCAGCCAAGTCCTGCGGGACAACTATGGCTACACCTTC CASSQVLRDNYGYTF
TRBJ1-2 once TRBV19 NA TGTGCCAGTACCCGACAATACCGGTCGCGCTATGGCTACACCTTC CASTRQYRSRYGYTF
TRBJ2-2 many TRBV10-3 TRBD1 TGTGCCATCAGTGAGTCGATCCAGGGGGTGGGTCGTCCCGGGGAGCTGTTTTTT CAISESIQGVGRPGELFF
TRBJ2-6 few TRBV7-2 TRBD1 TGTGCCAGCAGGCCGGGACAGGGGGGCTCTGGGGCCAACGTCCTGACTTTC CASRPGQGGSGANVLTF
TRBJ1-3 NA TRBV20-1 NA TGCAGTGCTCCCAGGGGACACACCATATATTTT CSAPRGHTIYF
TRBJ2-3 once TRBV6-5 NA TGTGCCAGCAGTATGACAGCTAGCACAGATACGCAGTATTTT CASSMTASTDTQYF
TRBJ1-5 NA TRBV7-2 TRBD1 TGTGCCAGCAGCCCACGGGACAGGATCAGCGATCAGCCCCAGCATTTT CASSPRDRISDQPQHF
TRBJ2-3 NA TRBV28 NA TGTGCCACCGAACGAGGTGCTAGCACAGATACGCAGTATTTT CATERGASTDTQYF
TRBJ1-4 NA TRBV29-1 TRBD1 TGCAGCGTTACGAACGCAAACAGGGGAGGTGAAAAACTGTTTTTT CSVTNANRGGEKLFF
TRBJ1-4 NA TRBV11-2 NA TGTGCCAGCAGGGTCCAGGTTAATGAAAAACTGTTTTTT CASRVQVNEKLFF
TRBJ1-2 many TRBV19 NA TGTGCCAGTAGCTCCACCGCAGGGGATGGCTACACCTTC CASSSTAGDGYTF
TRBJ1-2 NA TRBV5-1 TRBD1 TGCGCCAGCAGCACGGGACAGGGCTACTATGGCTACACCTTC CASSTGQGYYGYTF
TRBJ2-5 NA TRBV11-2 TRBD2 TGTGCCAGCAGCTTAGACAGCGGGGCGAGTAATCAAGAGACCCAGTACTTC CASSLDSGASNQETQYF
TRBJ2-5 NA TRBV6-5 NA TGTGCCAGCAGTACCGACAGACAAGAGACCCAGTACTTC CASSTDRQETQYF
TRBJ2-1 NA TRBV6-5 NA TGTGCCAGCAAAAAAGAGGGAGTCATAGACAATGAGCAGTTCTTC CASKKEGVIDNEQFF
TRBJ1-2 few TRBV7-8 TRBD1 TGTGCCAGCAGCTGGGACAGGAACTATGGCTACACCTTC CASSWDRNYGYTF
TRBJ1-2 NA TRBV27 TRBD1 TGTGCCAGCAGTTTACTAGGGACAGGGGCCACTAACTATGGCTACACCTTC CASSLLGTGATNYGYTF
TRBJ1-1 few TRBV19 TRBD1 TGTGCCAGTAGTGGAGCGGTCCCGGGACAGGGGAACACTGAAGCTTTCTTT CASSGAVPGQGNTEAFF
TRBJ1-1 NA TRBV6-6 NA TGTGCCAGCAGTGCACAGAGGAACACTGAAGCTTTCTTT CASSAQRNTEAFF
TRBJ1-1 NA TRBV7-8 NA TGTGCCAGCAGCCCTTACACTGAAGCTTTCTTT CASSPYTEAFF
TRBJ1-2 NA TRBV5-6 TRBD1 TGTGCCAGCAGAGTGGAGGACAGGGGGCTGAATGGCTACACCTTC CASRVEDRGLNGYTF
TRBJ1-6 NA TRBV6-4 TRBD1 TGTGCCAGCAGCCCCACAGGGGTCGAGAATTCACCCCTCCACTTT CASSPTGVENSPLHF